The 8 T cell receptor beta chains reported below all come from one sample, sequenced in a study of cytomegalovirus exposure and HLA in healthy donors. It was with 60 Vbeta and 13 Jbeta primers that the PCR ran. Some clones are missing from TCRdb's copy, which holds only in-frame ones; the method was immunoSEQ multiplex PCR. The table lists about 190,000 clones, 84% of them singletons. Material for sequencing was PBMCs. The receptors were sampled from a woman aged 50 to 60 in good health and CMV-seropositive.

The chain couples TRBV28 to TRBJ2-2; TRBD1 agrees at 10 bases. This CDR3 has 16 residues. Germline CDR1 and CDR2: MDHEN and SYDVKM. The V gene end was trimmed by 2 bases and the J gene end by 6 bases; junction bases not matched to a gene: 6. Here the CDR3 DNA reads TGTGCCAGCAGTTTAATGTCCGGGACAGGGGCCGGGGAGCTGTTTTTT. It codes for CASSLMSGTGAGELFF.

This chain uses TRBV2 with TRBJ2-3, with D maybe TRBD2 (5 bases). Germline V gives CDR1 SNHLY, CDR2 FYNNEI. V gave up 8 bases and J gave up 2 bases, with 8 bases separating them. The CDR3 loop spans 12 amino acids. CDR3 residues: CASRRATDTQYF. As DNA, the CDR3 is TGTGCCAGCCGGCGGGCCACAGATACGCAGTATTTT.

The chain employs TRBV11-2 and TRBJ1-6; 7 nucleotides align to TRBD1. The V gene end was trimmed by 5 bases and the J gene end by 9 bases; junction bases not matched to a gene: 13. This CDR3 is built from 16 residues. CDR1 is SGHAT, CDR2 FQNNGV, per germline. CDR3 residues: CASSPPQAGGSSPLHF. Written as DNA, the CDR3 is TGTGCCAGCAGCCCCCCGCAGGCAGGGGGAAGTTCACCCCTCCACTTT.

The chain's CDR3 is CASSLDSRSSYEQYF. CDR3 sequence (DNA): TGTGCCAGCAGCTTGGACTCCCGGAGCTCCTACGAGCAGTACTTC. The chain joins TRBV7-2 to TRBJ2-5; D possibly corresponds to TRBD2 (5 bases). The DNA end is a closer match to TRBJ2-7, so the J assignment may be wrong. This CDR3 region has 15 residues. Per germline, CDR1 SGHTA and CDR2 FQGNSA.

The chain has TRBV19 and TRBJ2-7; the D gene is possibly TRBD1 (6 bases). The length of the CDR3 is 14 residues. V dropped 6 bases and J dropped 3 bases, with 15 bases sitting between them. Germline V CDR1 and CDR2: LNHDA, SQIVND (reference sequence). The CDR3 DNA reads TGTGCCAGTAGACTCAGGGGTTCCGACTACGAGCAGTACTTC. The encoded protein is CASRLRGSDYEQYF.

This clone was observed a single time. The chain joins TRBV11-2 to TRBJ1-1; perhaps TRBD1 as D (5 bases). Germline V lookup: CDR1 SGHAT, CDR2 FQNNGV. Trimming shortened V by 0 bases and J by 5 bases, and 13 bases separated the two germline ends. The length of the CDR3 is 15 residues. CDR3 DNA: TGTGCCAGCAGCTTAGAGGGGCTGACTGCGACTGAAGCTTTCTTT. The encoded protein is CASSLEGLTATEAFF.

This clone came up a few times. J is TRBJ2-3 and V is TRBV5-6; TRBD1 is a possible D gene (6 bases). The V gene lost 1 base and the J gene lost 1 base, with 13 bases spanning the gap. Per the germline V gene, CDR1 is SGHDT and CDR2 is YYEEEE. This CDR3 comprises 16 residues. The CDR3 DNA follows: TGTGCCAGCAGCTTGTATGGGGGCTCGGGCACAGATACGCAGTATTTT. Amino acids: CASSLYGGSGTDTQYF.

In this sample, this clone turned up once. The chain links TRBV7-9 to TRBJ1-1, with D maybe TRBD1 (6 bases). The CDR3 sequence is 14 residues long. Germline V gene sequence: CDR1 SEHNR, CDR2 FQNEAQ (reference sequence). The ends were cut back, 5 bases at V and 5 bases at J, with 15 bases in the middle. CDR3 protein: CASSRRGGQTEAFF. In DNA, the CDR3 is TGTGCCAGCAGCCGGCGGGGGGGGCAAACTGAAGCTTTCTTT.